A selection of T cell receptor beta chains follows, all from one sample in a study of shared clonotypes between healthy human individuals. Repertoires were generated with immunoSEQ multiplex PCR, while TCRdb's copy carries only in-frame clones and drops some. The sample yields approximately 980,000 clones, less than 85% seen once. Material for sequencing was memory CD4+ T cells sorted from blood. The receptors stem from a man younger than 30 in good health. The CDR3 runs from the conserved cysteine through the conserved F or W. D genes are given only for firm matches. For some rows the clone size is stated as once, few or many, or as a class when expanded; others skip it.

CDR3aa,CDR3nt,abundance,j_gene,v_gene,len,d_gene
CASSDGNYGYTF,TGTGCCAGCAGCGACGGCAACTATGGCTACACCTTC,-,TRBJ1-2,TRBV5-4,12,-
CASSQDRNQPQHF,TGTGCCAGCTCCCAAGACAGAAATCAGCCCCAGCATTTT,-,TRBJ1-5,TRBV18,13,-
CASSLTGLNTGELFF,TGTGCCAGCAGCCTGACAGGACTTAACACCGGGGAGCTGTTTTTT,few,TRBJ2-2,TRBV5-4,15,-
CASIKQGANQPQHF,TGTGCCAGCATCAAACAGGGGGCGAATCAGCCCCAGCATTTT,-,TRBJ1-5,TRBV28,14,TRBD1
CASSEPGSVGGYTF,TGTGCCAGCAGTGAGCCAGGGTCGGTAGGTGGCTACACCTTC,-,TRBJ1-2,TRBV6-1,14,-
CASSHGTGVAQHF,TGTGCCAGCAGCCACGGGACAGGGGTGGCCCAGCATTTT,-,TRBJ1-5,TRBV7-2,13,TRBD1
CASSLAGAGSNTGELFF,TGCGCCAGCAGCTTAGCTGGGGCGGGATCGAACACCGGGGAGCTGTTTTTT,-,TRBJ2-2,TRBV4-3,17,-
CASSPAREGSQYF,TGTGCCAGCTCACCGGCCAGGGAGGGATCCCAGTACTTC,-,TRBJ2-5,TRBV18,13,TRBD2
CASSLGVFNTEAFF,TGTGCCAGCAGTTTGGGGGTATTCAACACTGAAGCTTTCTTT,-,TRBJ1-1,TRBV28,14,-
CASSEASTGELFF,TGTGCCAGCAGTGAGGCGAGCACCGGGGAGCTGTTTTTT,-,TRBJ2-2,TRBV2,13,-
CASSESGGSLRPQHF,TGTGCCAGCAGTGAATCGGGGGGGAGTCTCCGGCCCCAGCATTTT,-,TRBJ1-5,TRBV25-1,15,-
CASSDPAPSGGETQYF,TGTGCCAGCAGCGACCCAGCTCCTAGCGGAGGAGAGACCCAGTACTTC,-,TRBJ2-5,TRBV7-2,16,TRBD2
CASSLAQNTEAFF,TGTGCTAGCAGCTTAGCCCAGAACACTGAAGCTTTCTTT,-,TRBJ1-1,TRBV7-7,13,-
CSVEGGRAVETQYF,TGCAGCGTTGAAGGCGGGAGGGCCGTGGAGACCCAGTACTTC,-,TRBJ2-5,TRBV29-1,14,TRBD2
CASSYATGAGEQYF,TGTGCCAGCAGTTACGCGACAGGGGCGGGTGAGCAGTACTTC,-,TRBJ2-7,TRBV6-6,14,TRBD1